Sequencing of this T cell receptor beta chain was carried out in a study of STAT5B mutations in CD4+ large granular lymphocyte leukemia. As for this clone: Antigen unknown.

Study-wide results and caveats: Patient CD4-sorted repertoires stayed more clonal than healthy ones after leukemic-clone removal. No patients shared main leukemic clonotypes, though about 24% appeared at low frequency elsewhere.

As handled by the study authors: The detection floor for productive clonotype frequency was 2.59 x 10-5. Repertoires were generated with immunoSEQ multiplex PCR, while TCRdb's copy carries only in-frame clones and drops some. The DNA was the basis for D and trimming; V, J and clone size are from that table. The sample contains about 24,000 clones, 60% to 85% of which appear only once. The clonotype was recovered from a human donor in good health. Sequencing was carried out using CD4+ T cells from blood buffy coats.

The CDR3 reads CASSLEGVTQYF. In DNA, the CDR3 is TGTGCCAGCAGCTTGGAAGGGGTGACCCAGTACTTC. This sequence joins TRBV5-4 and TRBJ2-5, with D perhaps matching TRBD1 (5 bases). The V end lost 0 bases, the J end lost 7 bases, and 7 bases lay between the germline ends. CDR1 is SGHNT and CDR2 is YYREEE in the germline V gene (reference sequence). The CDR3 is 12 amino acids.